The present T cell receptor beta chain was sequenced within a study of cytomegalovirus exposure and HLA in healthy donors. Amplification used 60 Vbeta primers and 13 Jbeta primers. Generated by immunoSEQ multiplex PCR, the TCRdb table keeps only in-frame clones and is missing some. The table has roughly 130,000 clones, about three quarters seen once. V was shortened by 2 bases and J by 4 bases, with 11 bases between the two germline ends. The germline gives CDR1 MNHEY, CDR2 SVGAGI. The CDR3 covers 15 residues. Sequencing used PBMCs. The chain employs TRBV6-5 and TRBJ2-2; D perhaps matches TRBD1 (6 bases). This receptor was taken from a male donor in good health and CMV-seropositive. CDR3 loop: CASSYRTGSTGELFF. For the CDR3, the DNA is TGTGCCAGCAGTTACCGAACAGGGAGCACCGGGGAGCTGTTTTTT.